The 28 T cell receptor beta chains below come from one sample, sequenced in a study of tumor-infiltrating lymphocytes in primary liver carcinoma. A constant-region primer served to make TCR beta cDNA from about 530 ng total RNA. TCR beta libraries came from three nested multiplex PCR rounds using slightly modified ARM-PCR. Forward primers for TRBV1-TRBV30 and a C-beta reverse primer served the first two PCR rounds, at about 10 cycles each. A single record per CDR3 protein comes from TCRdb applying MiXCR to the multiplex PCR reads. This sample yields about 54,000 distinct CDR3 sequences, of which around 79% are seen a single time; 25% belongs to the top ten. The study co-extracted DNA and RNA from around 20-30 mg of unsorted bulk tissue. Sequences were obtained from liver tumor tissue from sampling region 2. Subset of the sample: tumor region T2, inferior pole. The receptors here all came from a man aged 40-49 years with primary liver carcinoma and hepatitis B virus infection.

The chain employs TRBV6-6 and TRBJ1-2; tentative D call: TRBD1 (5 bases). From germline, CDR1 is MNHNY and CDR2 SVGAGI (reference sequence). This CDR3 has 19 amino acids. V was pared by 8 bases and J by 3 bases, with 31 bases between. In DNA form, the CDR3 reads TGTGCCAGCTTCTCCTTGCGGTGGGGCTCCGGCTTCGATTACTATGGCTACACCTTC. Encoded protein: CASFSLRWGSGFDYYGYTF.

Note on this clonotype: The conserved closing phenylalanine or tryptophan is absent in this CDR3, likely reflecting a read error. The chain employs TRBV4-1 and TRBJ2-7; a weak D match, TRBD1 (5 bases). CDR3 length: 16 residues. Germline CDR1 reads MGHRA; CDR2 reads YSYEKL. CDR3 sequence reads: CASSPSNDSPPREQYS. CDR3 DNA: TGCGCCAGTAGCCCATCAAACGACAGCCCTCCGAGGGAGCAGTACTCC.

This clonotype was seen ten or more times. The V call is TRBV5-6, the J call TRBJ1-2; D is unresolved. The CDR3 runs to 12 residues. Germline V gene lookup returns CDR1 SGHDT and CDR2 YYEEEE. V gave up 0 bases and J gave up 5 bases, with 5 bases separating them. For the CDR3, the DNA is TGTGCCAGCAGCTTGGGAACGTATGGCTACACCTTC. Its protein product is CASSLGTYGYTF.

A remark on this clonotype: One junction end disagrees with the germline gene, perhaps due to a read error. Written as DNA, the CDR3 is TGTACCAGGAGCTTGGTGTCCGCGAACACCGGGGACCTGTTTTTT. Translated: CTRSLVSANTGDLFF. The chain carries TRBV11-1 and TRBJ2-2; tentatively, D is TRBD1 or TRBD2 (5 bases each). In germline, CDR1 is SGHAT, CDR2 FQDESV (reference sequence). The CDR3 consists of 15 residues. Full variable domain (missing parts from reference TRBV11-1 and TRBJ2-2): EAEVAQSPRYKITEKSQAVAFWCDPISGHATLYWYRQILGQGPELLVQFQDESVVDDSQLPKDRFSAERLKGVDSTLKIQPAELGDSAMYLCTRSLVSANTGDLFFGEGSRLTVL.

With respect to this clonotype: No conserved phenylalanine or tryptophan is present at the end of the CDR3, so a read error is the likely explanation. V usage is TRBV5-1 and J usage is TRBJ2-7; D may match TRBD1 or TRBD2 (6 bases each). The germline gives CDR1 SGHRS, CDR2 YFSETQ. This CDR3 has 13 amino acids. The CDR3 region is CTSSLEGDGEQYS. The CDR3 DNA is TGCACCAGCAGCTTGGAGGGGGATGGCGAGCAGTACTCC.

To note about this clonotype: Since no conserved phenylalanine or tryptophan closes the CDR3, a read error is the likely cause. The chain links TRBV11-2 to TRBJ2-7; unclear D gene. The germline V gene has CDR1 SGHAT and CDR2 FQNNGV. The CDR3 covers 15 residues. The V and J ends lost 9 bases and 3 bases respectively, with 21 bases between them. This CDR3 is CASTPLEATHYEQYL. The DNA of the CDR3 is TGTGCCAGTACCCCCTTGGAAGCGACCCACTACGAGCAGTACTTA.

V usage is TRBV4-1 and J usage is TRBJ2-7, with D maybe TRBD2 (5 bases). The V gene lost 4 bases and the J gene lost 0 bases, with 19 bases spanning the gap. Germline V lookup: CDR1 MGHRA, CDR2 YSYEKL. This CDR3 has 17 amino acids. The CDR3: CASSLYPSGGDSYEQYF. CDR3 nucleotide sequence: TGCGCCAGCAGCCTTTACCCTAGTGGAGGCGACTCCTACGAGCAGTACTTC.

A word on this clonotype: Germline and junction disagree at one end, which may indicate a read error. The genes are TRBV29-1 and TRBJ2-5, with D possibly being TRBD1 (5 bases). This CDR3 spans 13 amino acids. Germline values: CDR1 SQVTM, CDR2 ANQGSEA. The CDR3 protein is CSVVGAREKTQYF. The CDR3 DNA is TGCAGCGTTGTAGGGGCAAGGGAAAAGACACAGTACTTC.

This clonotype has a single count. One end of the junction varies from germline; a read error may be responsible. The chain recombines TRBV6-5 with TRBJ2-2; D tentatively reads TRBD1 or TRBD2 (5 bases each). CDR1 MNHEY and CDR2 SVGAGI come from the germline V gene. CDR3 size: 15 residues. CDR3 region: CDSSYAVDGTRELVF. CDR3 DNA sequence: TGTGACAGCAGTTACGCAGTGGACGGCACCAGGGAGCTGGTTTTT.

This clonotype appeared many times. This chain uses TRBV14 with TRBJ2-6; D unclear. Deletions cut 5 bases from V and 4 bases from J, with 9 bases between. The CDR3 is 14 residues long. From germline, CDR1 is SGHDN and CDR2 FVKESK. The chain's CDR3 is CASSSQGGANVLTF. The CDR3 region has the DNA TGTGCCAGCAGCAGTCAAGGAGGGGCCAACGTCCTGACTTTC.

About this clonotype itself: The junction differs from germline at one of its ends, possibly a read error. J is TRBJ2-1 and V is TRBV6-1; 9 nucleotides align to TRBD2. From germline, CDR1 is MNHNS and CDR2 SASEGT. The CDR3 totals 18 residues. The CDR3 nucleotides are TGTGCCAGCAGTGAAGCCCACCCCTGGACTAGCGTCTACGATGAGCAGTTCTTC. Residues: CASSEAHPWTSVYDEQFF.

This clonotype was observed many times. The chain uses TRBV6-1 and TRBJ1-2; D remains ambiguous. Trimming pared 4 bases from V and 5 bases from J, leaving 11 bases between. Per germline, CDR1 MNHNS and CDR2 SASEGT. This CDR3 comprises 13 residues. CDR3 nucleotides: TGTGCCAGCAGTGCGCCAGATCTATATGGCTACACCTTC. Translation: CASSAPDLYGYTF.

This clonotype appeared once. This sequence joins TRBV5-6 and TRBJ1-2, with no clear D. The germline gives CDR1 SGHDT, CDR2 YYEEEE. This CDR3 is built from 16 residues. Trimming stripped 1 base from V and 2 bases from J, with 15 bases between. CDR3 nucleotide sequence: TGTGCCAGCAGCTTGTTAGGGCATAGCATCAACTATGGCTACACCTTC. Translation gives CASSLLGHSINYGYTF.

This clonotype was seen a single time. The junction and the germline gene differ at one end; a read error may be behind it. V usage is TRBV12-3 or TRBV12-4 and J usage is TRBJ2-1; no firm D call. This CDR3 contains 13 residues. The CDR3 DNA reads TGCGCCAGCAGACCCCAAGGGTGCAATAAGCAGTTCTTC. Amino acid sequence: CASRPQGCNKQFF.

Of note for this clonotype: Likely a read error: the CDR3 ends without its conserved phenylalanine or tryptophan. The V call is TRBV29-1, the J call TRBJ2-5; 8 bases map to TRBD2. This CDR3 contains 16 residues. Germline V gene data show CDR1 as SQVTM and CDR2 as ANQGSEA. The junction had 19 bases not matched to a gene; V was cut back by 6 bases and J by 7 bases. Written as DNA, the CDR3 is TGCAGCGTCGATGGCGGGACAAGCGGGAGTATTGGGACCCAGTACCTC. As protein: CSVDGGTSGSIGTQYL.

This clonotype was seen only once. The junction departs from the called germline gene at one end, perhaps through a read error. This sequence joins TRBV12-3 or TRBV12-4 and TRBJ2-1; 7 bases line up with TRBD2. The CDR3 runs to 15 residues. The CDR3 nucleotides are TGTGCCAGCACTCGTGCCCGGGGGGACTACAATGGGCAGTTCTTT. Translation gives CASTRARGDYNGQFF.

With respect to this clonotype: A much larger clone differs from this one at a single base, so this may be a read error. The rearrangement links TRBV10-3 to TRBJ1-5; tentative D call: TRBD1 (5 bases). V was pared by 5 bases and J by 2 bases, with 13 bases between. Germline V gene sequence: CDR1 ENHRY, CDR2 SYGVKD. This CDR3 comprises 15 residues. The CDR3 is CAISNTGGRNQPQHF. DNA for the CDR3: TGTGCCATCAGTAACACGGGGGGACGCAATCAGCCCCAGCATTTT.

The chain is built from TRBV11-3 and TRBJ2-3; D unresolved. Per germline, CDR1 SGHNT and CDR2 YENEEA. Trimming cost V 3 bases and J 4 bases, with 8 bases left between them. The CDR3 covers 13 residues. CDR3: CASSFGPADTQYF. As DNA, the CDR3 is TGTGCCAGCAGCTTCGGACCGGCAGATACGCAGTATTTT.

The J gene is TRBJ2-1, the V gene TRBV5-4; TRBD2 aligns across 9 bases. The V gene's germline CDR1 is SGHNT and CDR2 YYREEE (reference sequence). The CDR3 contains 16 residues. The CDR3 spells CVCSLDSGGLYNEQFF. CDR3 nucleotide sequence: TGTGTCTGCAGCTTGGATAGCGGGGGTTTATACAATGAGCAGTTCTTC.

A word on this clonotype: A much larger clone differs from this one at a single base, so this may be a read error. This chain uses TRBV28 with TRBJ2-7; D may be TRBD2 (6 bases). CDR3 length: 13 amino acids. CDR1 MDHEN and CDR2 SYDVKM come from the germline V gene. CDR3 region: CASSLAGHREQCF. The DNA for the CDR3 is TGTGCCAGCAGTTTAGCGGGGCATAGGGAGCAGTGCTTC.

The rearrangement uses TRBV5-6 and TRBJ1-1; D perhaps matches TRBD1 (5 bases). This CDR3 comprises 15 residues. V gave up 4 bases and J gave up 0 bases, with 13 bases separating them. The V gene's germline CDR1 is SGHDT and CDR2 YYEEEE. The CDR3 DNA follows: TGTGCCAGCAGCGGAGGGGATGGAGTGAACACTGAAGCTTTCTTT. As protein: CASSGGDGVNTEAFF.

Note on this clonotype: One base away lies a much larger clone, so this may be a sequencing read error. CDR3 coding DNA: TGTGCCAGCAGTTTAAGTGTGTTCATCTCTGGGGCCAACGTCCTGACTTTC. Translated: CASSLSVFISGANVLTF. This chain connects TRBV28 to TRBJ2-6; D gene unclear. Germline loops: CDR1 MDHEN, CDR2 SYDVKM. This CDR3 is built from 17 residues. V dropped 2 bases and J dropped 0 bases, with 11 bases sitting between them.

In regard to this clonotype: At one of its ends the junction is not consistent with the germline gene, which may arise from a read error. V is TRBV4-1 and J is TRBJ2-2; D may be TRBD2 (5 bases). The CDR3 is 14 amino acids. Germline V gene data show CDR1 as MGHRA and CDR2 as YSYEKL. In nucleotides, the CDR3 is TGCGCCAGTAGCCAAAACGGGAACGCCGGGGAGCTGTTTTTT. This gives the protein CASSQNGNAGELFF.

The CDR3 sequence: CASSIRDSDGEQFF. CDR3 DNA: TGTGCCAGCAGCATCCGTGACTCTGACGGTGAGCAGTTCTTC. The rearrangement uses TRBV12-3 or TRBV12-4 and TRBJ2-1; D gene ambiguous. V dropped 6 bases and J dropped 9 bases, with 18 bases sitting between them. CDR3 length: 14 amino acids.

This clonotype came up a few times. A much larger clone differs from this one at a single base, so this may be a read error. The CDR3 is CASRGATNTGELFF. The CDR3 coding sequence is TGTGCCTCCAGGGGGGCTACGAACACCGGGGAGCTGTTTTTT. This chain links TRBV10-3 with TRBJ2-2; tentatively, D is TRBD1 (7 bases). This CDR3 spans 14 amino acids. Germline CDR1 and CDR2: ENHRY and SYGVKD. The germline V and J ends were trimmed by 11 bases and 0 bases, with 13 bases remaining between them.

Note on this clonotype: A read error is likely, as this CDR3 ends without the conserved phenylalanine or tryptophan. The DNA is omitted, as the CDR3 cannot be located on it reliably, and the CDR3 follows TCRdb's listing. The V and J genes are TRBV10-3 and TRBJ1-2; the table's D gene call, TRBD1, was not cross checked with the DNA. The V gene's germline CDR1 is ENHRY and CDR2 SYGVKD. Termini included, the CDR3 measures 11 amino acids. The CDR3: CAIEAPYGYTI.

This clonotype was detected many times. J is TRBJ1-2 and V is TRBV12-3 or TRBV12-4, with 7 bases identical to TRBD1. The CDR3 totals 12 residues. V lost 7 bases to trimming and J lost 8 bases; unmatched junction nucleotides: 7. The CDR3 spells CASTQGGGGYTF. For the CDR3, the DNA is TGTGCCAGCACCCAGGGGGGAGGCGGCTACACCTTC.

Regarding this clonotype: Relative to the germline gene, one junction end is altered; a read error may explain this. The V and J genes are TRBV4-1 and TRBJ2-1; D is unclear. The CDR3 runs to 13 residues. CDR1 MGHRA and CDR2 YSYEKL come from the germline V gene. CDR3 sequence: CASSQAPPWEQFF. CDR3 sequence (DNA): TGCGCTAGCAGCCAAGCCCCCCCGTGGGAGCAGTTCTTC.